This T cell receptor (beta chain) was obtained from a study of response to subunit inactivated influenza vaccine. With respect to this clonotype: Its antigen remains unidentified. The junction departs from germline at one end; a sequencing error may be responsible.

Findings of the study overall: Each seasonal influenza vaccination recruits few new T cells, the authors suggested.

Germline CDR1 is DFQATT and CDR2 is SNEGSKA (reference sequence). The CDR3 length is 16 residues. TCRdb processed the RT-PCR reads anew with MiXCR; each CDR3 protein has one entry. Of about 500,000 distinct CDR3 sequences listed, 10% to 15% are singletons. The receptor was isolated from a man in his fifties who received an inactivated influenza vaccine. The chain couples TRBV20-1 to TRBJ2-1; a possible D gene is TRBD2 (6 bases). This sample comprised PBMCs from blood, obtained roughly 45 days after vaccination. The CDR3 here is CSARDRTGSSYNEQLF. The CDR3 DNA is TGCAGTGCTAGAGATCGAACCGGGAGCTCCTACAATGAGCAGCTCTTC.